These 32 T cell receptor beta chains originate from one sample sequenced in a study of T cell responses to AZD1222 COVID-19 vaccine. Sequenced by immunoSEQ multiplex PCR; TCRdb stores in-frame clones only, minus some. The table lists roughly 120,000 clones, roughly 85% of them singletons, with 18% in the top ten. The sequencing here drew on peripheral blood, taken on day 0 of MenACWY control vaccination. Source of these receptors: an adult in good health.

V gene TRBV27 combines with J gene TRBJ2-7; 10 positions match TRBD2. The CDR3 contains 19 residues. Germline CDR1 is MNHEY and CDR2 is SMNVEV (reference sequence). The junction had 22 bases not matched to a gene; V was cut back by 6 bases and J by 5 bases. The CDR3 sequence is CASSRRVLRLAGTPHEQYF. In nucleotides, the CDR3 is TGTGCCAGCAGCCGAAGGGTGTTGAGACTAGCGGGTACACCCCACGAGCAGTACTTC.

V usage is TRBV6-1 and J usage is TRBJ1-2, with D tentatively TRBD1 (5 bases). The CDR3 loop spans 13 amino acids. Looked up from germline, CDR1 is MNHNS and CDR2 is SASEGT. V was pared by 1 base and J by 2 bases, with 5 bases between. The CDR3 sequence: CASSEGGNYGYTF. The CDR3 DNA is TGTGCCAGCAGTGAAGGGGGGAACTATGGCTACACCTTC.

The V call is TRBV3-1 (or the pseudogene TRBV3-2), the J call TRBJ2-5; 12 nucleotides agree with TRBD2. The CDR3 runs 16 residues. Per the germline V gene, CDR1 is LGHDT and CDR2 is YNNKEL (reference sequence). Trimming at V came to 4 bases and at J to 2 bases, leaving 5 bases not matched to a gene. DNA of the CDR3: TGTGCCAGCAGCCCACTAGCGGGAGGAGCTCAAGAGACCCAGTACTTC. This translates into CASSPLAGGAQETQYF.

V usage is TRBV19 and J usage is TRBJ2-1, with 12 bases lining up with TRBD2. J was trimmed by 12 bases and V by 1 base; bases with no gene match: 7. Germline V lookup: CDR1 LNHDA, CDR2 SQIVND (reference sequence). The CDR3 contains 15 residues. Here the CDR3 DNA reads TGTGCCAGTAGTATAGGAGGACTAGCGGGGATCGTGCAGTTCTTC. Amino acid sequence: CASSIGGLAGIVQFF.

The chain links TRBV6-1 to TRBJ1-5; TRBD1 is a possible D gene (5 bases). Germline values: CDR1 MNHNS, CDR2 SASEGT. Trimming took 1 base from V and 12 from J, leaving 10 bases between them. The CDR3 length is 12 residues. CDR3 DNA: TGTGCCAGCAGTGAAGAGGGGTGGATCCAGCATTTT. This encodes CASSEEGWIQHF.

The genes are TRBV29-1 and TRBJ2-3; D unclear. From germline, CDR1 is SQVTM and CDR2 ANQGSEA. There are 11 residues in the CDR3. The V gene lost 4 bases and the J gene lost 2 bases, with 4 bases spanning the gap. The CDR3 nucleotides read TGCAGCGTTGGGTACACAGATACGCAGTATTTT. As protein: CSVGYTDTQYF.

V gene TRBV6-5 combines with J gene TRBJ1-2, with 9 bases identical to TRBD1. V lost 2 bases to trimming and J lost 7 bases; unmatched junction nucleotides: 8. The CDR3 consists of 15 residues. Germline CDR1 MNHEY, CDR2 SVGAGI. The CDR3 region is CASSYRDRVKAGYTF. The DNA of the CDR3 is TGTGCCAGCAGTTACCGGGACAGGGTTAAGGCTGGCTACACCTTC.

This clone was seen only a few times. This sequence joins TRBV7-2 and TRBJ1-4; TRBD1 is a possible D gene (5 bases). CDR1 and CDR2 from the germline V gene are SGHTA and FQGNSA. The CDR3 extends over 16 amino acids. Between the trimmed V and J ends, which lost 1 base and 3 bases, there was a span of 12 bases. CDR3 sequence (DNA): TGTGCCAGCAGCTTAGGATCGACAGCATCTAATGAAAAACTGTTTTTT. Translated: CASSLGSTASNEKLFF.

The V call is TRBV11-3, the J call TRBJ2-7; 7 bases are a match to TRBD2. Germline trimming cut 5 bases from V and 6 bases from J; bases unmatched to any gene: 13. CDR3 length equals 15 residues. Per germline, CDR1 SGHNT and CDR2 YENEEA. This CDR3 is CASSPGPGLPSEQYF. The CDR3 DNA reads as TGTGCCAGCAGCCCTGGCCCGGGACTACCTTCCGAGCAGTACTTC. Full variable domain (outside the CDR3, taken from reference TRBV11-3 and TRBJ2-7): EAGVVQSPRYKIIEKKQPVAFWCNPISGHNTLYWYLQNLGQGPELLIRYENEEAVDDSQLPKDRFSAERLKGVDSTLKIQPAELGDSAVYLCASSPGPGLPSEQYFGPGTRLTVT.

The chain joins TRBV25-1 to TRBJ1-1, with D maybe TRBD1 (5 bases). In germline, CDR1 is MGHDK, CDR2 SYGVNS. Trimming took off 5 bases at V and 0 bases at J, with 13 bases between the two ends. CDR3 length: 15 amino acids. The CDR3, as DNA: TGTGCCAGCAGTACATACGGGGGTCTGAACACTGAAGCTTTCTTT. As protein: CASSTYGGLNTEAFF.

The chain joins TRBV28 to TRBJ2-7, with D perhaps matching TRBD1 (5 bases). With 11 bases removed from V and 2 bases from J, the gap between germline ends came to 10 bases. The germline gives CDR1 MDHEN, CDR2 SYDVKM. The CDR3 covers 11 residues. The chain's CDR3 is CAGGQPYEQYF. The CDR3 DNA reads as TGTGCCGGCGGACAACCCTACGAGCAGTACTTC.

The chain has TRBV28 and TRBJ2-7; D not certain. The CDR3 sequence is 13 residues long. In germline, CDR1 is MDHEN, CDR2 SYDVKM. The V gene lost 2 bases and the J gene lost 5 bases, with 10 bases spanning the gap. The CDR3 DNA sequence: TGTGCCAGCAGTTTAGTGTCCCGGAACGAGCAGTACTTC. Encoded protein: CASSLVSRNEQYF. The whole variable domain, filled in from reference TRBV28 and TRBJ2-7, reads DVKVTQSSRYLVKRTGEKVFLECVQDMDHENMFWYRQDPGLGLRLIYFSYDVKMKEKGDIPEGYSVSREKKERFSLILESASTNQTSMYLCASSLVSRNEQYFGPGTRLTVT.

The chain employs TRBV27 and TRBJ2-5; D perhaps matches TRBD1 (5 bases). V was pared by 6 bases and J by 5 bases, with 16 bases between. CDR1 is MNHEY, CDR2 SMNVEV, per germline (reference sequence). The CDR3 is 14 amino acids. CDR3 sequence reads: CASSAWGSTETQYF. The CDR3 region has the DNA TGTGCCAGCAGCGCTTGGGGCAGTACCGAGACCCAGTACTTC.

The chain is built from TRBV27 and TRBJ2-7; 9 bases are shared with TRBD1. Germline V gives CDR1 MNHEY, CDR2 SMNVEV (reference sequence). Germline trimming cut 6 bases from V and 9 bases from J; bases unmatched to any gene: 9. CDR3 length: 13 amino acids. CDR3 protein: CASRAGTGPVQYF. The DNA for the CDR3 is TGTGCCAGCAGAGCCGGGACAGGGCCCGTGCAGTACTTC.

The chain links TRBV10-3 to TRBJ1-4; 9 bases map to TRBD1. The CDR3 spans 15 residues. The germline V gene has CDR1 ENHRY and CDR2 SYGVKD. V was pared by 0 bases and J by 5 bases, with 1 base of the junction left unmatched. As DNA, the CDR3 is TGTGCCATCAGTGAGTCCGACAGGGGGAATGAAAAACTGTTTTTT. As protein: CAISESDRGNEKLFF.

The chain joins TRBV28 to TRBJ1-6; tentative D call: TRBD1 (6 bases). Germline lookup yields CDR1 MDHEN and CDR2 SYDVKM. Trimming stripped 10 bases from V and 8 bases from J, with 18 bases between. This CDR3 region has 14 residues. This CDR3 is CATRWTVKHSPLHF. DNA for the CDR3: TGTGCCACCAGGTGGACAGTTAAGCATTCACCCCTCCACTTT.

This clone was counted at least ten times. The chain combines TRBV6-4 with TRBJ2-2; 8 positions agree with TRBD1. The germline gives CDR1 MRHNA, CDR2 SNTAGT. J was trimmed by 4 bases and V by 4 bases; bases with no gene match: 5. This CDR3 has 15 amino acids. Here the CDR3 DNA reads TGTGCCAGCAGTGCCGGACAGGGAGGCACCGGGGAGCTGTTTTTT. Protein product: CASSAGQGGTGELFF.

The chain combines TRBV5-1 with TRBJ2-5, with 8 bases that match TRBD1. This CDR3 is 18 amino acids long. Germline V gene lookup returns CDR1 SGHRS and CDR2 YFSETQ. The J segment lost 1 base and the V segment lost 0 bases, leaving 11 bases of the junction unmatched. The CDR3 nucleotides are TGCGCCAGCAGCTTGGGAGACAGGGGTCCTATTTCCCAAGAGACCCAGTACTTC. Amino acid sequence: CASSLGDRGPISQETQYF.

The chain is built from TRBV28 and TRBJ2-3; 9 nucleotides match TRBD2. The junction had 17 bases not matched to a gene; V was cut back by 10 bases and J by 6 bases. Germline CDR1 and CDR2: MDHEN and SYDVKM. This CDR3 contains 16 residues. CDR3 sequence (DNA): TGTGCCACCGGTGGGGGCGGGAGGGCCTTGTCGGATACGCAGTATTTT. The encoded protein is CATGGGGRALSDTQYF.

The rearrangement links TRBV28 to TRBJ1-2; perhaps TRBD1 as D (6 bases). CDR3 length: 16 residues. Germline CDR1 reads MDHEN; CDR2 reads SYDVKM. V shed 3 bases and J shed 0 bases, with 14 bases lying between them. The CDR3 reads CASSFWTVSTNYGYTF. Here the CDR3 DNA reads TGTGCCAGCAGTTTTTGGACAGTGTCTACTAACTATGGCTACACCTTC.

The V gene is TRBV2, the J gene TRBJ1-2; D not resolved. There are 11 residues in the CDR3. The V and J ends lost 5 bases and 8 bases respectively, with 9 bases between them. Germline V gives CDR1 SNHLY, CDR2 FYNNEI. The CDR3 sequence: CASSSGYGYTF. The CDR3 DNA sequence: TGTGCCAGCAGTTCGGGGTACGGCTACACCTTC.

The genes are TRBV11-3 and TRBJ2-7; the D gene is possibly TRBD2 (6 bases). Per germline, CDR1 SGHNT and CDR2 YENEEA. V dropped 1 base and J dropped 0 bases, with 7 bases sitting between them. The CDR3 loop spans 14 amino acids. The CDR3 loop reads CASSLGRGSYEQYF. In nucleotides, the CDR3 is TGTGCCAGCAGCTTAGGGCGGGGCTCCTACGAGCAGTACTTC.

The rearrangement links TRBV28 to TRBJ2-7; D is undetermined. This CDR3 has 12 amino acids. Germline-derived CDR1 and CDR2 are MDHEN and SYDVKM. V lost 9 bases and J 0 bases, leaving 9 bases between the germline ends. The CDR3 DNA is TGTGCCAGTTCTGATAGCTCCTACGAGCAGTACTTC. Translated: CASSDSSYEQYF.

As DNA, the CDR3 is TGTGCCAGCAGTTTCGCCGGACTACCCGGGAGCAATGAGCAGTTCTTC. Its protein product is CASSFAGLPGSNEQFF. The rearrangement links TRBV27 to TRBJ2-1; D may be TRBD2 (6 bases). The germline CDR1 and CDR2 sequences are MNHEY and SMNVEV (reference sequence). V shed 3 bases and J shed 6 bases, with 18 bases lying between them. This CDR3 has 16 residues.

This clone came up once. This chain links TRBV19 with TRBJ2-7; 11 bases map to TRBD2. Germline lookup yields CDR1 LNHDA and CDR2 SQIVND (reference sequence). With 6 bases clipped from V and 5 bases from J, the junction kept 6 bases outside the gene matches. The CDR3 contains 14 residues. The CDR3 coding sequence is TGTGCCAGTAGAACTACTAGCGGGAGCCACGAGCAGTACTTC. It translates to CASRTTSGSHEQYF.

CDR3 loop: CASSSGTAAYEQYF. CDR3 in DNA: TGTGCCAGCAGTTCCGGGACAGCGGCCTACGAGCAGTACTTC. This chain uses TRBV28 with TRBJ2-7, with 7 bases identical to TRBD1. Germline trimming cut 4 bases from V and 2 bases from J; bases unmatched to any gene: 5. Germline V gives CDR1 MDHEN, CDR2 SYDVKM. There are 14 residues in the CDR3.

V is TRBV27 and J is TRBJ2-7; 10 bases align to TRBD1. The CDR3 is made up of 15 amino acids. Germline V gives CDR1 MNHEY, CDR2 SMNVEV (reference sequence). J was trimmed by 5 bases and V by 0 bases; bases with no gene match: 4. The CDR3 DNA reads as TGTGCCAGCAGTTTATCGGGACAGGGGCTAAACGAGCAGTACTTC. This gives the protein CASSLSGQGLNEQYF.

This chain uses TRBV29-1 with TRBJ2-7, with D perhaps assigned TRBD1 or TRBD2 (5 bases each). Germline V CDR1 and CDR2: SQVTM, ANQGSEA. CDR3 length: 13 residues. Deletions cut 3 bases from V and 6 bases from J, with 15 bases between. In DNA form, the CDR3 reads TGCAGCGTTGAGCCCCGGGGCACGGGCGAGCAGTACTTC. Encoded protein: CSVEPRGTGEQYF.

V gene TRBV27 combines with J gene TRBJ2-1, with 9 bases lining up with TRBD2. There are 14 residues in the CDR3. Germline V CDR1 and CDR2: MNHEY, SMNVEV (reference sequence). Trimming cost V 0 bases and J 7 bases; bases outside gene matches: 1. This CDR3 reads CASSLSSGRNEQFF. The CDR3 DNA reads as TGTGCCAGCAGTTTATCTAGCGGGAGAAATGAGCAGTTCTTC.

The chain uses TRBV14 and TRBJ1-3; D call uncertain. The V and J ends lost 1 base and 3 bases respectively, with 7 bases between them. The germline gives CDR1 SGHDN, CDR2 FVKESK. The CDR3 has 14 amino acids. DNA of the CDR3: TGTGCCAGCAGCCAAGGAGGGAATGGAAACACCATATATTTT. It specifies CASSQGGNGNTIYF.

V and J are TRBV2 and TRBJ2-7, with D perhaps given as TRBD1 or TRBD2 (6 bases each). CDR1 and CDR2 from the germline V gene are SNHLY and FYNNEI. This CDR3 comprises 13 residues. Trimming removed 2 bases from V and 5 bases from J, with 10 bases in between. DNA for the CDR3: TGTGCCAGCAGTGAACGGGGGCAGCACGAGCAGTACTTC. This sequence encodes CASSERGQHEQYF.

J is TRBJ2-7 and V is TRBV6-5, with D tentatively TRBD1 (6 bases). The V and J ends lost 6 bases and 4 bases respectively, with 13 bases between them. Germline assignment: CDR1 MNHEY and CDR2 SVGAGI. CDR3 length: 13 residues. The CDR3 sequence is CASRPTGIYEQYF. CDR3 DNA sequence: TGTGCCAGCAGACCTACAGGGATTTACGAGCAGTACTTC.